This T cell receptor (beta chain) is from a study of T cell changes during pregnancy in multiple sclerosis. Sequencing was performed with immunoSEQ multiplex PCR; in TCRdb, only in-frame clones are kept and a portion is missing. The sample contains 93,000 or so clones, about 91% of which appear only once. This clone was recorded once. The sequencing here drew on peripheral blood, taken after pregnancy. This clonotype was obtained from a female donor with multiple sclerosis, enrolled in a pregnancy study.

CDR3 loop: CASSDGRTEAFF. The DNA for the CDR3 is TGTGCCAGCAGTGACGGCAGGACTGAAGCTTTCTTT. The chain combines TRBV6-4 with TRBJ1-1; D remains ambiguous. V lost 2 bases, J lost 5 bases, and 6 bases lay in between. CDR1 MRHNA and CDR2 SNTAGT come from the germline V gene. This CDR3 has 12 residues.